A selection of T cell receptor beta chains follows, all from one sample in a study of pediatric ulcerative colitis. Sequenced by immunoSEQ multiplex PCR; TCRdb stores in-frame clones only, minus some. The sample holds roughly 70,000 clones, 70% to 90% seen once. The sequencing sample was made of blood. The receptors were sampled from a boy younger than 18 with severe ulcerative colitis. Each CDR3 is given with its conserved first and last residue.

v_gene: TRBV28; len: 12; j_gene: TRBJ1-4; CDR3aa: CASMHNQGKLFF
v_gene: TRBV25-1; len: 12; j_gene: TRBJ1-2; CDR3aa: CASSQGDYGYTF
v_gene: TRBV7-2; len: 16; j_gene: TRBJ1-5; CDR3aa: CASSSGLGGAVEPQHF
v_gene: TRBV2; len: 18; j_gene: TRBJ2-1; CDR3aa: CASRRPALASGSSNEQFF
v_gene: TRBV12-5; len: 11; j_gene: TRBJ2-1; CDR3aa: CASGLRSEQFF
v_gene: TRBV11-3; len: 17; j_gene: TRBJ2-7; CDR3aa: CASSSPLAGERSDEQYF
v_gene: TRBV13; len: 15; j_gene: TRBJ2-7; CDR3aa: CASSLARGEFYEQYF
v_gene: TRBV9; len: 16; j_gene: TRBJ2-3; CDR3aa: CASSPHRMRSTDTQYF
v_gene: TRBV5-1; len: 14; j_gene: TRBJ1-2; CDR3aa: CASSLEGQGYGYTF
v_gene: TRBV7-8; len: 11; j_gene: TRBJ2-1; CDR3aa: CASSDNNEQFF
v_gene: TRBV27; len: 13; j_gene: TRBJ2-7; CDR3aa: CASSLATGYEQYF
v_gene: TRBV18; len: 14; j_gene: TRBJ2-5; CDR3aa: CASSLSPRQETQYF
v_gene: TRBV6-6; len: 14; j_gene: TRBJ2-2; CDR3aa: CASVPGMGTGELFF
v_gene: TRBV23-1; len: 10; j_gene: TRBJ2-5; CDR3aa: CASKSETQYF
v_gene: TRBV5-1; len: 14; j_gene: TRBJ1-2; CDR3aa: CASSLGQGEDGYTF
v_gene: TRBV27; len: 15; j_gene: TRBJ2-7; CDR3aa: CASSLSGGRAPEQYF